Listed below are T cell receptor beta chains from one sample, sequenced in a study of T cell responses to AZD1222 COVID-19 vaccine. Profiling relied on immunoSEQ multiplex PCR, and the TCRdb table lists in-frame clones only, not all of them. This sample carries 130,000 to 150,000 clones, about 93% of them seen once, and the ten largest clones take roughly 2.8%. The material sequenced was peripheral blood, taken on day 0 of MenACWY control vaccination. The receptors derive from an adult in good health. The CDR3 runs from the conserved cysteine through the conserved F or W. D genes are given only for firm matches. Size is stated for part of the rows, as once, few or many counts, or as a class when the clone is expanded.

clone_size j_call d_call v_call cdr3_aa cdr3_nt
NA TRBJ2-1 NA TRBV10-3 CATGTSSYNEQFF TGTGCCACCGGTACGAGCTCCTACAATGAGCAGTTCTTC
once TRBJ2-7 TRBD2 TRBV15 CATRLAYSSYEQYF TGTGCCACCCGACTAGCCTATAGCTCCTACGAGCAGTACTTC
NA TRBJ1-3 NA TRBV11-2 CASSLAETGNTIYF TGTGCCAGCAGCTTAGCCGAGACGGGAAACACCATATATTTT
NA TRBJ2-5 NA TRBV9 CASSPGRAPETQYF TGTGCCAGCAGTCCGGGGCGGGCCCCAGAGACCCAGTACTTC
NA TRBJ2-6 NA TRBV9 CASSVEGVGANVLTF TGTGCCAGCAGCGTAGAAGGTGTTGGGGCCAACGTCCTGACTTTC
NA TRBJ1-4 NA TRBV5-5 CASSLEPLSEKLFF TGTGCCAGCAGCTTGGAGCCACTTTCGGAAAAACTGTTTTTT
NA TRBJ2-7 TRBD2 TRBV27 CASSLLAGNYEQYF TGTGCCAGCAGTTTGTTAGCGGGCAACTACGAGCAGTACTTC
NA TRBJ1-4 NA TRBV7-9 CASSPGGPTEKLFF TGTGCCAGCAGCCCCGGGGGGCCGACCGAAAAACTGTTTTTT
NA TRBJ2-2 TRBD2 TRBV7-8 CASSLGSSGRGNTGELFF TGTGCCAGCAGCTTAGGGTCCAGCGGGAGGGGAAACACCGGGGAGCTGTTTTTT
few TRBJ1-5 NA TRBV6-5 CASSNSRQESQPQHF TGTGCCAGCAGTAACAGCAGACAGGAAAGTCAGCCCCAGCATTTT
NA TRBJ2-3 NA TRBV5-5 CASSSRTDTQYF TGTGCCAGCAGCTCGAGAACAGATACGCAGTATTTT
NA TRBJ1-1 NA TRBV7-2 CASSSQTGLNTEAFF TGTGCCAGCAGCTCCCAGACAGGTCTGAACACTGAAGCTTTCTTT
NA TRBJ1-2 TRBD1 TRBV19 CASSIRGPNYGYTF TGTGCCAGTAGTATAAGGGGGCCTAACTATGGCTACACCTTC
NA TRBJ2-2 NA TRBV25-1 CASSEFSSLTGELFF TGTGCCAGCAGTGAATTTAGCTCCCTCACCGGGGAGCTGTTTTTT
NA TRBJ2-1 TRBD2 TRBV11-1 CAVGTSGRNEQFF TGTGCTGTGGGGACTAGCGGGAGGAATGAGCAGTTCTTC
NA TRBJ2-1 TRBD2 TRBV19 CASGASGRYVSYNEQFF TGTGCCAGTGGTGCTAGCGGGAGATACGTCTCCTACAATGAGCAGTTCTTC
NA TRBJ1-4 NA TRBV18 CASSPAGGEKLFF TGTGCCAGCTCACCAGCCGGCGGGGAAAAACTGTTTTTT
NA TRBJ2-2 NA TRBV14 CASSPRGRANTGELFF TGTGCCAGCAGCCCGAGAGGACGGGCGAACACCGGGGAGCTGTTTTTT
NA TRBJ1-2 NA TRBV5-5 CASSFSGTVYGYTF TGTGCCAGCAGCTTCTCCGGGACGGTCTATGGCTACACCTTC
NA TRBJ2-7 NA TRBV28 CASSSSPFDEQYF TGTGCCAGCAGTTCCTCCCCCTTCGACGAGCAGTACTTC
NA TRBJ2-4 NA TRBV5-5 CASSFTGAMAKNIQYF TGTGCCAGCAGCTTCACTGGGGCTATGGCCAAAAACATTCAGTACTTC
NA TRBJ1-1 NA TRBV28 CASSLWRGGTEAFF TGTGCCAGCAGTTTATGGAGGGGGGGCACTGAAGCTTTCTTT
once TRBJ2-5 NA TRBV6-5 CASSYLRRAETQYF TGTGCCAGCAGTTATCTGAGGAGGGCGGAGACCCAGTACTTC
NA TRBJ1-1 NA TRBV19 CASSNRGSLGTEAFF TGTGCCAGTAGCAATCGGGGTTCCCTCGGAACTGAAGCTTTCTTT
NA TRBJ1-1 TRBD1 TRBV10-3 CAISPRTGGVTEAFF TGTGCCATCAGTCCGCGGACAGGGGGGGTCACTGAAGCTTTCTTT
NA TRBJ1-2 NA TRBV18 CASSPGANGGYTF TGTGCCAGCTCACCGGGAGCTAATGGGGGCTACACCTTC
NA TRBJ1-3 NA TRBV18 CASSQAWSSGNTIYF TGTGCCAGCTCCCAAGCGTGGAGCTCTGGAAACACCATATATTTT
NA TRBJ1-2 NA TRBV10-3 CAISEQDGPFGENYGYTF TGTGCCATCAGTGAGCAGGATGGGCCGTTCGGAGAAAACTATGGCTACACCTTC
NA TRBJ2-5 NA TRBV5-1 CASSLEVQETQYF TGCGCCAGCAGCTTGGAAGTACAAGAGACCCAGTACTTC
NA TRBJ2-4 TRBD1 TRBV6-5 CASSKGQGAKNIQYF TGTGCCAGCAGTAAGGGACAGGGGGCCAAAAACATTCAGTACTTC
once TRBJ2-1 NA TRBV24-1 CATSAFQGGNEQFF TGTGCCACCAGTGCATTCCAGGGAGGCAATGAGCAGTTCTTC
NA TRBJ2-1 TRBD2 TRBV3-1/TRBV3-2 CASSQSGSGRSNEQFF TGTGCCAGCAGCCAGTCCGGTAGCGGGAGGTCGAATGAGCAGTTCTTC
NA TRBJ1-5 NA TRBV5-1 CASSLDGASQPQHF TGCGCCAGCAGCTTGGACGGGGCCTCTCAGCCCCAGCATTTT
few TRBJ1-3 NA TRBV2 CASSASGGHRNTIYF TGTGCCAGCAGTGCCTCGGGGGGGCACAGAAACACCATATATTTT
NA TRBJ1-2 NA TRBV5-1 CASSSSVGGKDGYTF TGCGCCAGCAGCTCCAGTGTGGGGGGAAAGGATGGCTACACCTTC
NA TRBJ1-5 NA TRBV14 CASSQDTQGAGNQPQHF TGTGCCAGCAGCCAAGACACCCAGGGAGCGGGCAATCAGCCCCAGCATTTT
NA TRBJ2-2 TRBD1 TRBV7-8 CASSLSRDRVTGELFF TGTGCCAGCAGCTTATCCAGGGACAGGGTAACCGGGGAGCTGTTTTTT
NA TRBJ2-1 NA TRBV5-6 CASNPRGLYYNEQFF TGTGCCAGCAATCCGAGGGGGTTATACTACAATGAGCAGTTCTTC
NA TRBJ2-1 NA TRBV3-1/TRBV3-2 CASSPWDMYNEQFF TGTGCCAGCAGCCCCTGGGACATGTACAATGAGCAGTTCTTC
NA TRBJ2-2 NA TRBV10-3 CAIGGTGELFF TGTGCCATCGGGGGCACCGGGGAGCTGTTTTTT
NA TRBJ1-1 NA TRBV6-5 CATHTGNTEAFF TGTGCCACCCACACAGGGAACACTGAAGCTTTCTTT
few TRBJ1-4 NA TRBV5-6 CASSLDRRNDEKLFF TGTGCCAGCAGCTTGGACAGGCGAAACGACGAAAAACTGTTTTTT
NA TRBJ2-1 TRBD2 TRBV7-8 CASSLRLGLGYNEQFF TGTGCCAGCAGCTTAAGATTGGGACTAGGGTACAATGAGCAGTTCTTC
NA TRBJ2-3 TRBD2 TRBV9 CASSALAARTDTQYF TGTGCCAGCAGCGCCCTAGCGGCTCGCACAGATACGCAGTATTTT
NA TRBJ2-7 NA TRBV7-2 CASSPRRSNYEQYF TGTGCCAGCAGCCCCCGGAGGTCAAACTACGAGCAGTACTTC
NA TRBJ2-3 NA TRBV4-1 CASSQDYAPAQYF TGCGCCAGCAGCCAAGACTACGCCCCTGCGCAGTATTTT